These 28 T cell receptor beta chains were all obtained from the same sample, sequenced in a study of blood T cell repertoires in COVID-19. Data came from immunoSEQ multiplex PCR; TCRdb stores just in-frame clones and leaves some out. This repertoire shows under 250,000 clones, 70% to 90% found once; its top ten account for about 2.5%. Sequenced material: peripheral blood. These receptors were taken from a woman between 70 and 85 years old with active or convalescent COVID-19.

This clone was found once. The J gene is TRBJ2-7, the V gene TRBV3-1 (or the pseudogene TRBV3-2), with 11 bases fitting TRBD2. The CDR3 is 16 residues long. J gave up 3 bases and V 1 base, and 5 bases lay outside the gene matches. Looked up from germline, CDR1 is LGHDT and CDR2 is YNNKEL (reference sequence). The CDR3 DNA reads TGTGCCAGCAGCCAAGGTCCGACTAGCGGGGTCTACGAGCAGTACTTC. Translating it yields CASSQGPTSGVYEQYF.

The chain employs TRBV5-6 and TRBJ2-4, with 7 bases aligning to TRBD2. Trimming removed 6 bases from V and 6 bases from J; junction bases left unmatched: 9. CDR1 SGHDT and CDR2 YYEEEE come from the germline V gene. CDR3 size: 14 residues. CDR3 sequence reads: CASTLYWGGNIQYF. CDR3 in DNA: TGTGCCAGCACACTTTATTGGGGGGGAAACATTCAGTACTTC.

The rearrangement joins TRBV12-3 or TRBV12-4 to TRBJ1-2, with 8 bases matching TRBD1. The CDR3 spans 13 residues. V lost 2 bases, J lost 8 bases, and 4 bases stayed unmatched. CDR3 residues: CASSLQGARGYTF. Here the CDR3 DNA reads TGTGCCAGCAGTTTACAGGGGGCGCGGGGCTACACCTTC.

This clone was counted between two and nine times. The chain employs TRBV2 and TRBJ2-7; 7 bases align to TRBD1. Germline values: CDR1 SNHLY, CDR2 FYNNEI. The V and J ends lost 4 bases and 2 bases, in that order; junction bases with no gene match: 2. The CDR3 is 13 residues long. CDR3 sequence: CASSGQGTYEQYF. The CDR3 nucleotides are TGTGCCAGCAGTGGACAGGGAACCTACGAGCAGTACTTC.

The chain joins TRBV9 to TRBJ2-1, with D uncertain. V was cut by 0 bases and J by 6 bases, with 10 bases left in between. The CDR3 runs 14 residues. CDR1 is SGDLS and CDR2 is YYNGEE in the germline V gene. CDR3 sequence reads: CASSVVPPGNEQFF. In DNA, the CDR3 is TGTGCCAGCAGCGTAGTCCCCCCAGGCAATGAGCAGTTCTTC.

In DNA form, the CDR3 reads TGCAGCGTTACCCTCGGGGCAGGGGGAAGGATGAACACTGAAGCTTTCTTT. Amino acid sequence: CSVTLGAGGRMNTEAFF. The gene calls are TRBV29-1 and TRBJ1-1; 7 nucleotides align to TRBD1. The germline CDR1 and CDR2 sequences are SQVTM and ANQGSEA. The length of the CDR3 is 17 residues. V trimming: 5 bases; J trimming: 0 bases; junction bases outside the gene matches: 15. The whole variable domain, remainder taken from reference TRBV29-1 and TRBJ1-1, is SAVISQKPSRDICQRGTSLTIQCQVDSQVTMMFWYRQQPGQSLTLIATANQGSEATYESGFVIDKFPISRPNLTFSTLTVSNMSPEDSSIYLCSVTLGAGGRMNTEAFFGQGTRLTVV.

CDR3 sequence reads: CASRQGENTEAFF. The DNA of the CDR3 is TGTGCCAGTAGACAGGGGGAGAACACTGAAGCTTTCTTT. The genes are TRBV2 and TRBJ1-1; the match to TRBD1 covers 9 bases. The CDR3 runs to 13 residues. The junction had 3 bases not matched to a gene; V was cut back by 9 bases and J by 1 base. Germline assignment: CDR1 SNHLY and CDR2 FYNNEI.

This clone came up a few times. The V and J genes are TRBV27 and TRBJ1-5; 8 nucleotides match TRBD1. The junction had 4 bases not matched to a gene; V was cut back by 4 bases and J by 2 bases. This CDR3 region has 15 residues. Looked up from germline, CDR1 is MNHEY and CDR2 is SMNVEV (reference sequence). CDR3 sequence reads: CASSSQGGGNQPQHF. CDR3 in DNA: TGTGCCAGCAGTTCACAGGGGGGAGGCAATCAGCCCCAGCATTTT.

The V call is TRBV28, the J call TRBJ1-1; 10 nucleotides match TRBD1. The trim removed 7 bases at V and 6 bases at J, leaving 8 bases unmatched. Germline V CDR1 and CDR2: MDHEN, SYDVKM. The CDR3 contains 14 residues. CDR3 loop: CASTMGQGTSEAFF. For the CDR3, the DNA is TGTGCCAGCACCATGGGACAGGGGACATCTGAAGCTTTCTTT. The full variable domain, its missing parts supplied by reference TRBV28 and TRBJ1-1, is DVKVTQSSRYLVKRTGEKVFLECVQDMDHENMFWYRQDPGLGLRLIYFSYDVKMKEKGDIPEGYSVSREKKERFSLILESASTNQTSMYLCASTMGQGTSEAFFGQGTRLTVV.

Here the CDR3 DNA reads TGTGCCAGCAGGGGACAGACGGGGAACACCGGGGAGCTGTTTTTT. Protein: CASRGQTGNTGELFF. The chain links TRBV2 to TRBJ2-2; 7 positions agree with TRBD1. Germline values: CDR1 SNHLY, CDR2 FYNNEI. CDR3 size: 15 residues. V trimming: 6 bases; J trimming: 1 base; junction bases outside the gene matches: 5.

This chain links TRBV19 with TRBJ1-5; D unclear. Trimming removed 5 bases from V and 7 bases from J, with 12 bases in between. Germline values: CDR1 LNHDA, CDR2 SQIVND (reference sequence). This CDR3 is built from 13 residues. CDR3 amino acids: CASSPRSGQPQHF. The CDR3 coding sequence is TGTGCCAGTAGTCCCAGGTCGGGGCAGCCCCAGCATTTT. Complete variable domain (other parts from reference TRBV19 and TRBJ1-5): DGGITQSPKYLFRKEGQNVTLSCEQNLNHDAMYWYRQDPGQGLRLIYYSQIVNDFQKGDIAEGYSVSREKKESFPLTVTSAQKNPTAFYLCASSPRSGQPQHFGDGTRLSIL.

The J gene is TRBJ2-7, the V gene TRBV5-8; tentative D call: TRBD2 (5 bases). Germline V gives CDR1 SGHTS, CDR2 YDEGEE. V lost 1 base, J lost 7 bases, and 6 bases lay in between. This CDR3 has 11 amino acids. CDR3 loop: CASSLWREQYF. For the CDR3, the DNA is TGTGCCAGCAGCTTGTGGAGGGAGCAGTACTTC.

This chain links TRBV6-5 with TRBJ2-7; unclear D gene. The CDR3 contains 14 residues. V lost 7 bases and J lost 6, with 19 bases in between. Germline V lookup: CDR1 MNHEY, CDR2 SVGAGI. For the CDR3, the DNA is TGTGCCAGCACAAATCCCCAGGTCGATGCCGAGCAGTACTTC. Translating gives CASTNPQVDAEQYF.

The chain carries TRBV24-1 and TRBJ2-2; weak D call: TRBD2 (5 bases). This CDR3 has 15 amino acids. Trimming stripped 3 bases from V and 4 bases from J, with 11 bases between. Germline-derived CDR1 and CDR2 are KGHDR and SFDVKD. The CDR3 bases are TGTGCCACCAGTGATCCCAGTACTAGCACCGGGGAGCTGTTTTTT. Protein: CATSDPSTSTGELFF.

The chain couples TRBV7-2 to TRBJ1-3; no reliable D call. The CDR3 is made up of 15 amino acids. CDR1 and CDR2 from the germline V gene are SGHTA and FQGNSA. The V gene lost 5 bases and the J gene lost 0 bases, with 11 bases spanning the gap. CDR3 bases: TGTGCCAGCAGCCCCCGGAGCTTCTCTGGAAACACCATATATTTT. It is translated as CASSPRSFSGNTIYF.

The chain employs TRBV3-1 (or the pseudogene TRBV3-2) and TRBJ2-5, with a possible D match to TRBD1 (5 bases). Trimming removed 0 bases from V and 6 bases from J, with 8 bases in between. From germline, CDR1 is LGHDT and CDR2 YNNKEL (reference sequence). This CDR3 is built from 13 residues. The CDR3 here is CASSQDRAQTQYF. Here the CDR3 DNA reads TGTGCCAGCAGCCAAGACAGGGCCCAGACCCAGTACTTC.

This chain connects TRBV28 to TRBJ1-2; D call uncertain. The V end lost 2 bases, the J end lost 5 bases, and 9 bases lay between the germline ends. Looked up from germline, CDR1 is MDHEN and CDR2 is SYDVKM. The CDR3 covers 13 residues. The CDR3 coding sequence is TGTGCCAGCAGTTTAGAGGGCATGTATGGCTACACCTTC. Its translation: CASSLEGMYGYTF.

The chain combines TRBV5-1 with TRBJ2-2; 13 nucleotides agree with TRBD2. Germline CDR1 SGHRS, CDR2 YFSETQ. J was trimmed by 4 bases and V by 4 bases; bases with no gene match: 10. The CDR3 length is 18 residues. The CDR3 reads CASSPGGLAGVGTGELFF. CDR3 coding DNA: TGCGCCAGCAGCCCCGGCGGACTAGCGGGAGTTGGCACCGGGGAGCTGTTTTTT.

The chain joins TRBV4-1 to TRBJ1-5, with TRBD1 identical over 9 bases. The CDR3 covers 16 residues. V shed 2 bases and J 2 bases; nucleotides not matched to a gene: 4. Germline V CDR1 and CDR2: MGHRA, YSYEKL. The DNA for the CDR3 is TGCGCCAGCAGCCAACCGGACAGGGGTGGCAATCAGCCCCAGCATTTT. It encodes CASSQPDRGGNQPQHF.

This clone was picked up a small number of times. V gene TRBV7-2 combines with J gene TRBJ2-7, with a weak D call TRBD1 (5 bases). There are 15 residues in the CDR3. Germline values: CDR1 SGHTA, CDR2 FQGNSA. V shed 2 bases and J shed 0 bases, with 11 bases lying between them. CDR3 sequence (DNA): TGTGCCAGCAGCTTATTCGTCGACAGCTCCTACGAGCAGTACTTC. Translated, it gives CASSLFVDSSYEQYF.

The V gene is TRBV19, the J gene TRBJ1-5; 7 nucleotides align to TRBD1. V was clipped by 0 bases and J by 2 bases; unmatched bases: 7. The CDR3 consists of 17 residues. Germline CDR1 is LNHDA and CDR2 is SQIVND (reference sequence). CDR3 nucleotides: TGTGCCAGTAGTATAGACTATAGACAGGGTGGCAATCAGCCCCAGCATTTT. This sequence encodes CASSIDYRQGGNQPQHF.

The J gene is TRBJ1-4, the V gene TRBV18, with D maybe TRBD1 (5 bases). V lost 4 bases and J lost 5, with 17 bases in between. CDR1 and CDR2 (germline): KGHSH, LQKENI. The CDR3 covers 16 residues. This chain's CDR3 is CASSLLRGTGNEKLFF. The CDR3 nucleotides are TGTGCCAGCTCACTCCTCCGGGGGACGGGGAATGAAAAACTGTTTTTT.

The chain employs TRBV20-1 and TRBJ1-2; D might be TRBD1 (5 bases). V lost 3 bases and J lost 0, with 14 bases in between. The CDR3 spans 15 residues. From germline, CDR1 is DFQATT and CDR2 SNEGSKA (reference sequence). The CDR3 region is CSASLGRLTNYGYTF. CDR3 DNA sequence: TGCAGTGCTAGTTTGGGGCGGTTAACTAACTATGGCTACACCTTC.

The V and J genes are TRBV5-1 and TRBJ2-3; possible D gene TRBD2, 5 bases. Germline CDR1 reads SGHRS; CDR2 reads YFSETQ. V was clipped by 0 bases and J by 5 bases, with 13 bases between them. The CDR3 is made up of 15 amino acids. DNA for the CDR3: TGCGCCAGCAGCTTGGCCGCTGGAGAGGGAGATACGCAGTATTTT. Its translation is CASSLAAGEGDTQYF.

The CDR3 DNA sequence: TGTGCCATCAGCGAAGGGACTAGCGGGGCGTCCTACAATGAGCAGTTCTTC. It is translated as CAISEGTSGASYNEQFF. J is TRBJ2-1 and V is TRBV10-3; 13 positions match TRBD2. Germline values: CDR1 ENHRY, CDR2 SYGVKD. V dropped 6 bases and J dropped 1; count of bases not matched to a gene: 6. This CDR3 has 17 amino acids.

The rearrangement joins TRBV5-1 to TRBJ2-7, with TRBD1 matching over 7 bases. The CDR3 runs to 15 residues. The V gene's germline CDR1 is SGHRS and CDR2 YFSETQ. V gave up 4 bases and J gave up 9 bases; unmatched junction bases: 16. The CDR3 spells CASSQTGSLSWVQYF. The DNA for the CDR3 is TGCGCCAGCAGCCAGACAGGGTCTTTAAGTTGGGTGCAGTACTTC.

This chain links TRBV19 with TRBJ1-5; D is possibly TRBD1 (5 bases). CDR1 and CDR2 from the germline V gene are LNHDA and SQIVND (reference sequence). Trimming pared 8 bases from V and 5 bases from J, leaving 16 bases between. The CDR3 has 14 residues. This chain's CDR3 is CASRGALRDQPQHF. CDR3 bases: TGTGCCAGTCGCGGGGCCCTCAGGGATCAGCCCCAGCATTTT.

This clone has at least ten counts. The chain carries TRBV7-6 and TRBJ1-4, with D tentatively TRBD1 (6 bases). The ends were cut back, 2 bases at V and 5 bases at J, with 15 bases in the middle. Germline V gives CDR1 SGHVS, CDR2 FNYEAQ. The CDR3 spans 16 residues. In DNA form, the CDR3 reads TGTGCCAGCAGCTTATGGGGGCAGCGCCAGAATGAAAAACTGTTTTTT. It is translated as CASSLWGQRQNEKLFF.